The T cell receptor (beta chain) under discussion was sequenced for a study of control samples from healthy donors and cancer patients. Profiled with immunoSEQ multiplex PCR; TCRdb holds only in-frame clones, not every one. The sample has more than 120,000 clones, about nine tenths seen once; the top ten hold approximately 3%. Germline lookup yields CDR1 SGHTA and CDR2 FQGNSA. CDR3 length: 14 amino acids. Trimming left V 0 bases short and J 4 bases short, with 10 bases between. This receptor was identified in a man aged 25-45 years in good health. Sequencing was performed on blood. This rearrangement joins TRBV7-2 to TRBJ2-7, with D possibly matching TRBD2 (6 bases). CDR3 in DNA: TGTGCCAGCAGCTTAGCTCTAGCGCGATACGAGCAGTACTTC. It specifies CASSLALARYEQYF.